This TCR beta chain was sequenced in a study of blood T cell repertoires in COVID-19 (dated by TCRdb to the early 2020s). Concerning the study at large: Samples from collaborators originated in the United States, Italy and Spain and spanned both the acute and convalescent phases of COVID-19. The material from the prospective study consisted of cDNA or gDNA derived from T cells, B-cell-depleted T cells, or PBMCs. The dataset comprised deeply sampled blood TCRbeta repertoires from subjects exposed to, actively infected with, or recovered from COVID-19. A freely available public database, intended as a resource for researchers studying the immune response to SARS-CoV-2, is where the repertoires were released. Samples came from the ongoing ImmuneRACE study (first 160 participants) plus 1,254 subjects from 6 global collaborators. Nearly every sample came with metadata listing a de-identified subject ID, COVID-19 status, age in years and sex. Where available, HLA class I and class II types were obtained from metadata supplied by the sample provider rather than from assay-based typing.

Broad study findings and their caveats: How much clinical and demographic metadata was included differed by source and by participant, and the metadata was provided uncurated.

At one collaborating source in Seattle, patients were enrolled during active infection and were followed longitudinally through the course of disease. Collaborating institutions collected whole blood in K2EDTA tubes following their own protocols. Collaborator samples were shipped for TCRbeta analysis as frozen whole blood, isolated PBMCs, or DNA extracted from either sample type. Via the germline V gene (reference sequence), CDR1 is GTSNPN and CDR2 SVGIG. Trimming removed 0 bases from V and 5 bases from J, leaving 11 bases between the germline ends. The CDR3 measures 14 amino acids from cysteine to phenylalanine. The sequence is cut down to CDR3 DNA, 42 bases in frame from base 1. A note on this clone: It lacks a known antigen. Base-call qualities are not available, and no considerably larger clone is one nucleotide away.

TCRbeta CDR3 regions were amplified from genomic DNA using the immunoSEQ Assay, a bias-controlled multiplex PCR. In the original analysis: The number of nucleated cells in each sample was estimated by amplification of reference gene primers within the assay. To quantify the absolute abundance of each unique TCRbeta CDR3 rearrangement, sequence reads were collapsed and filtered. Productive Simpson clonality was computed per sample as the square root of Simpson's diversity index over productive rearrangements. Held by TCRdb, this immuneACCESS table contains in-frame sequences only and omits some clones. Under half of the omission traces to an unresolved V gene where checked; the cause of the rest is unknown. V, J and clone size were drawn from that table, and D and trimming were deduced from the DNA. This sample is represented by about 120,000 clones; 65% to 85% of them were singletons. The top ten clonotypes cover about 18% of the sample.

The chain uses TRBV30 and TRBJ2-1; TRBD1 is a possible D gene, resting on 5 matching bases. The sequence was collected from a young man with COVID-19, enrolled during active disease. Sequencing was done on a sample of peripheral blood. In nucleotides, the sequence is TGTGCCTGGAGTGTACTGGGGCTACACAATGAGCAGTTCTTC. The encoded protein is CAWSVLGLHNEQFF.